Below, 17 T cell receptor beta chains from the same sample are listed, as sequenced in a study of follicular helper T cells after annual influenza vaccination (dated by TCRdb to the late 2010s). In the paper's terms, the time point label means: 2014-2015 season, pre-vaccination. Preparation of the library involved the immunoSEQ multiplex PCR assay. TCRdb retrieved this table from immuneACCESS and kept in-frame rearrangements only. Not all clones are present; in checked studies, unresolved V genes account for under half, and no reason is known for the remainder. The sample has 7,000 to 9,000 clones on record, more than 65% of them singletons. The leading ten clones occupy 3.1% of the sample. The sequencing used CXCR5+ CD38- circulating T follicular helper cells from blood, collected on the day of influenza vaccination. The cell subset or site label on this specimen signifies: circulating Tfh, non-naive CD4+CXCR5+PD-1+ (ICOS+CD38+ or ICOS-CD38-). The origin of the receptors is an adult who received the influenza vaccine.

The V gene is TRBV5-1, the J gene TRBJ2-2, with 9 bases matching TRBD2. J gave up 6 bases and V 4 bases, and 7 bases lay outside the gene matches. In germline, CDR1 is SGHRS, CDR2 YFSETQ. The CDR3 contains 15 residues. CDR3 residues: CASSGAGGPSGELFF. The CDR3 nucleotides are TGCGCCAGCAGCGGCGCGGGAGGGCCCTCCGGGGAGCTGTTTTTT.

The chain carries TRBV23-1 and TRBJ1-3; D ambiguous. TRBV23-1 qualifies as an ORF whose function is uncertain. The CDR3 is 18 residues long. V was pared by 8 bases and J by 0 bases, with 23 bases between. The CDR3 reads CASRPVGGPAASGNTIYF. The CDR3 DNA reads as TGCGCCAGCCGCCCGGTGGGCGGGCCCGCCGCCTCTGGAAACACCATATATTTT.

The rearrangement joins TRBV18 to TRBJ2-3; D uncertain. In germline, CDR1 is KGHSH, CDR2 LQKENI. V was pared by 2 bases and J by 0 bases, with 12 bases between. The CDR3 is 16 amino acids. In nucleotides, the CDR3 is TGTGCCAGCTCACCAGGGTCAGGCTCTAGCACAGATACGCAGTATTTT. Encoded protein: CASSPGSGSSTDTQYF.

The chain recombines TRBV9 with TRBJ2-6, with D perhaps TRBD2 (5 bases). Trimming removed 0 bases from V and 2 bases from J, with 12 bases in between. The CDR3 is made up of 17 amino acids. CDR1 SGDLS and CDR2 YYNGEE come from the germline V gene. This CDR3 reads CASSVARGSTGANVLTF. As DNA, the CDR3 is TGTGCCAGCAGCGTAGCTCGAGGGAGCACTGGGGCCAACGTCCTGACTTTC.

The CDR3 sequence: CASAGDSRNEKLFF. The CDR3 DNA is TGCGCCAGCGCTGGGGACAGTAGAAATGAAAAACTGTTTTTT. The V and J genes are TRBV5-1 and TRBJ1-4; 7 bases align to TRBD1. The CDR3 runs to 14 residues. V lost 7 bases and J lost 5; bases outside the gene matches: 8. Germline V gene data show CDR1 as SGHRS and CDR2 as YFSETQ.

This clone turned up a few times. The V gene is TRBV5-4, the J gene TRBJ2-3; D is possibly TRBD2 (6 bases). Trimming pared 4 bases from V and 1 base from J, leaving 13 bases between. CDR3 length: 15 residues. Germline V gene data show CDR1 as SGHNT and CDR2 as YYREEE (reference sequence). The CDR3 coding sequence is TGTGCCAGCAGCCAGGAGGGTGTGCGCACAGATACGCAGTATTTT. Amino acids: CASSQEGVRTDTQYF.

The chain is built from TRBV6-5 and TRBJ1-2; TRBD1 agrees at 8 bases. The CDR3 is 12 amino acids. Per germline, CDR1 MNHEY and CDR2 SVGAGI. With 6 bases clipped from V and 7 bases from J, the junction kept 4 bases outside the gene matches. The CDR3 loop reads CASSGQGGGYTF. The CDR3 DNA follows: TGTGCCAGCAGCGGACAGGGAGGTGGCTACACCTTC.

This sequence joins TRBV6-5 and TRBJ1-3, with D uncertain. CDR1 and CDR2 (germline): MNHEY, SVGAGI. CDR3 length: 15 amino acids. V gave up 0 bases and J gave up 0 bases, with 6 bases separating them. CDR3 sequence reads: CASSYSPDSGNTIYF. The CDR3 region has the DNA TGTGCCAGCAGTTACTCGCCGGACTCTGGAAACACCATATATTTT.

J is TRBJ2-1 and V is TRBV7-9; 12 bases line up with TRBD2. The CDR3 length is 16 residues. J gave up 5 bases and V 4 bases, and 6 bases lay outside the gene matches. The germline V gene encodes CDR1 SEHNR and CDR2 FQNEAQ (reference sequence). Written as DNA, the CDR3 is TGTGCCAGCAGCTCGAGACTAGCGGGAGTCAACAATGAGCAGTTCTTC. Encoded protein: CASSSRLAGVNNEQFF.

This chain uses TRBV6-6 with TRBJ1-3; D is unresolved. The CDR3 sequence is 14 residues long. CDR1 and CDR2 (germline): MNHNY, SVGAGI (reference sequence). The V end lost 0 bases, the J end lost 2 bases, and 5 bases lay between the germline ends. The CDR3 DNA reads TGTGCCAGCAGTTACTCGGGGACTGGAAACACCATATATTTT. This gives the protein CASSYSGTGNTIYF.

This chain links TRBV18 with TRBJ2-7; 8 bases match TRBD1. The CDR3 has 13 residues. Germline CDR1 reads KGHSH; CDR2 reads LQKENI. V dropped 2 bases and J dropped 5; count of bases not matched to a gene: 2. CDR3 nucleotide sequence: TGTGCCAGCTCACCATCAGGGGGCCACGAGCAGTACTTC. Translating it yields CASSPSGGHEQYF. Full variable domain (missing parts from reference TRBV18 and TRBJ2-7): NAGVMQNPRHLVRRRGQEARLRCSPMKGHSHVYWYRQLPEEGLKFMVYLQKENIIDESGMPKERFSAEFPKEGPSILRIQQVVRGDSAAYFCASSPSGGHEQYFGPGTRLTVT.

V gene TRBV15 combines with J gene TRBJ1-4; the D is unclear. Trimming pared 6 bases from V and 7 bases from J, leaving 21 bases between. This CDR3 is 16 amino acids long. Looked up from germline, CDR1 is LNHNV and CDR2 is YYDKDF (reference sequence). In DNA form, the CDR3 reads TGTGCCACCAGTGTCTTCCGGGTTTCTTCGGGTGAAAAACTGTTTTTT. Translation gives CATSVFRVSSGEKLFF.

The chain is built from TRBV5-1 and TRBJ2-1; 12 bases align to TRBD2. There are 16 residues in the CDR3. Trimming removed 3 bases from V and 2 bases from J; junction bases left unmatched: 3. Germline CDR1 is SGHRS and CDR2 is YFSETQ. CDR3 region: CASSWTSGNTYNEQFF. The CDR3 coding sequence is TGCGCCAGCAGCTGGACTAGCGGGAATACCTACAATGAGCAGTTCTTC.

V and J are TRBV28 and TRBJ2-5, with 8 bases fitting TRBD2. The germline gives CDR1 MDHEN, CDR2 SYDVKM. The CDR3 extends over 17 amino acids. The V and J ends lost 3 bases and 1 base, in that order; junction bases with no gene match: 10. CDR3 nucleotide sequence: TGTGCCAGCAGTTTGCCCGTAGCGGGACCAAGCCAAGAGACCCAGTACTTC. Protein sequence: CASSLPVAGPSQETQYF.

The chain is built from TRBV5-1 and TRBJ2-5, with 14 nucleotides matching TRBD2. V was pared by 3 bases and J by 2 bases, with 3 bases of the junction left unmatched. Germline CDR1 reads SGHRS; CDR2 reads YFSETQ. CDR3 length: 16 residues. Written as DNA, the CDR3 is TGCGCCAGCAGCTATGGGACTAGCGGGGGTCAAGAGACCCAGTACTTC. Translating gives CASSYGTSGGQETQYF.

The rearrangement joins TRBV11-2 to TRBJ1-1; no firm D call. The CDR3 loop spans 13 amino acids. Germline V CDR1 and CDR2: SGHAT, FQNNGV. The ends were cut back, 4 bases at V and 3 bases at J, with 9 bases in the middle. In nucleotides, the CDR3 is TGTGCCAGCAGCTCCGGGTGGGACACTGAAGCTTTCTTT. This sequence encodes CASSSGWDTEAFF.

CDR3 region: CASSLRSSGGLNTGELFF. The CDR3 region has the DNA TGTGCCAGCAGCTTGAGGTCTAGCGGGGGCCTGAACACCGGGGAGCTGTTTTTT. The V and J genes are TRBV7-2 and TRBJ2-2, with 10 nucleotides matching TRBD2. The CDR3 loop spans 18 amino acids. V was clipped by 3 bases and J by 1 base; unmatched bases: 8. CDR1 is SGHTA, CDR2 FQGNSA, per germline.